This TCR beta chain was recovered during a study of vaccination and CD4 T cells after COVID-19. Study in general: Convalescent patients were SARS-CoV-2 positive by nasal swab PCR; about nine mild, one severe. Post-vaccination specimens were collected at a median of roughly 68 days following dose two (range 14 to 241).

The study sequenced cultured CD4+ T cell DNA using the Oncomine TCR Beta short-read assay. MiXCR, applied by TCRdb to the PCR reads, yields one record per CDR3 protein. This table has thousands of distinct CDR3 sequences, approximately 20% appearing once. This clonotype was seen more than once but under ten times. Its target is not known. This CDR3 region has 18 residues. CDR1 and CDR2 (germline): MGHRA, YSYEKL. Losses at the gene ends were 1 base for V and 5 bases for J; bases not matched to a gene: 11. Described treatment: 10-day PBMC culture with coronavirus spike peptide pools or control peptides (ViraFEST assay). ViraFEST grew antigen-specific T cells using peptide pools, then sequenced TCRs. Every well contained 1.5 million to 2.5 million PBMCs, which were grown with approximately 9.6 IU/ml IL-2 and about 9.5 ug/ml peptide pools.

The sample here was CD4+ T cells from blood, cultured in vitro, taken after SARS-CoV-2 vaccination. This clonotype was sampled from a human donor who had recovered from COVID-19. J is TRBJ2-1 and V is TRBV4-1; TRBD2 matches 10 bases. DNA of the CDR3: TGCGCCAGCAGCCAAGCTTTCCGTCCGGGACTAGCGAACAATGAGCAGTTCTTC. Its translation is CASSQAFRPGLANNEQFF.